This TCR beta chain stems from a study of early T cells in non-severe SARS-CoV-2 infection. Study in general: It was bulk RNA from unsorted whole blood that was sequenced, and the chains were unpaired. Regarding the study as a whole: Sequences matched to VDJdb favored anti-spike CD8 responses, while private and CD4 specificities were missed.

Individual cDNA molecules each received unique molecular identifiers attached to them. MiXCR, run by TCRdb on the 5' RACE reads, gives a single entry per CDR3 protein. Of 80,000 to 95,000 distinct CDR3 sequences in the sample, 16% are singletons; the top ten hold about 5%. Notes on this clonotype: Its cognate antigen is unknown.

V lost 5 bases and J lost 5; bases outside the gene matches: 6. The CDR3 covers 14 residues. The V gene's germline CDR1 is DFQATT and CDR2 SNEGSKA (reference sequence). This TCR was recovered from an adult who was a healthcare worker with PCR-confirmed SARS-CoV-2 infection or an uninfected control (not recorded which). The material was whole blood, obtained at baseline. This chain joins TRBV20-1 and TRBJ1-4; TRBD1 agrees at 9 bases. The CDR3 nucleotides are TGCAGTGCTGGTACCGGGACAGGGAATGAAAAACTGTTTTTT. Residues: CSAGTGTGNEKLFF.